The sequence of this T cell receptor beta chain was determined in a study of TIL therapy for anti-PD-1-resistant metastatic lung cancer listed by TCRdb under 2021. With respect to the entire study: Tumors were harvested prior to any PD-1/PD-L1 blockade, after which nivolumab was administered to patients, and lymphodepletion, expanded TIL infusion and IL-2 were given to patients who progressed. T cell receptor beta sequencing of tumor and peripheral blood was used to follow clonotypes across the tumor, the expanded TIL product and serial blood samples. Most of the cohort had lung adenocarcinoma, a few tumors were EGFR-mutant and two were ALK-rearranged, and half of the patients were current or former smokers. A median age of about 59 years (range about 35-85) and a median tumor PD-L1 proportion score of 6% to 7% were recorded among enrolled patients. A median non-synonymous tumor mutation burden of over 1.2 mutations per megabase was determined across the cohort by whole-exome sequencing.

TCR beta CDR3 regions were amplified from genomic DNA by bias-controlled multiplex PCR with the immunoSEQ v3 hsTCRB kit. An Illumina NextSeq 500 was used to sequence the TCR libraries, reaching 2 million or so read pairs at survey level or roughly 4.5-6 million at deep level. On the authors' methods: V, D and J genes were assigned, non-productive sequences were removed, and clonality was reported by immunoSEQ Analyzer software. To compare repertoires between infused TIL and blood, productive Simpson clonality was used along with the Morisita overlap index of productive TRB rearrangements. The absolute count of a clonotype in blood was estimated by multiplying the lymphocyte count by the CD3+ fraction and by the productive frequency of the clone. As stored in TCRdb, this immuneACCESS dataset retains in-frame rearrangements with V and J assigned. A fraction of the clones does not appear; measured against another copy, unresolved V genes explain less than half of the discrepancy, and the remainder lacks a known reason. The V and J calls and the clone size are those of that table, but D and trimming were determined from the DNA. The sample table shows 57,000 or so clones, and around nine tenths are seen once. The biggest ten clones account for 2.6% of the sample.

The time point label here, explained by the study, means: pre-treatment sample, taken before nivolumab and TIL therapy. A phase I trial run at two centers enrolled adults with stage 4 NSCLC between 2017 and 2020. Samples came from a single-arm, open-label phase I trial of tumor-infiltrating lymphocyte therapy with nivolumab in advanced non-small cell lung cancer. Blood mononuclear cells were isolated from EDTA tubes by Ficoll gradient and were snap-frozen as pellets, and DNA was extracted with a Qiagen mini-prep kit. What the study reported, not specific to this receptor: The study protocol defined all tumor marker inferences as exploratory. The baseline peripheral repertoire was partially replaced by infused TIL clonotypes, which then decayed over months, and persistence showed no apparent association with response. The cohort was highly selected, with more treatment-naive, never-smoker and oncogene-addicted patients than typical, limiting generalizability.

Looking up the germline V gene yields CDR1 MGHRA and CDR2 YSYEKL. The V end loses 1 base and the J end loses 0 bases, and a stretch of 13 bases separates them. Taken from cysteine to phenylalanine, the CDR3 has 17 residues. Left in the record is the CDR3 DNA by itself, 51 bases read in frame from the first base. As to this clone: Its cognate antigen has yet to be identified. Base qualities are not at hand, and no much larger clone is one base apart.

Here the chain combines TRBV4-1 and TRBJ1-5; a confident D gene designation cannot be given. The source material was blood, sampled at baseline. This sequence originates from a person between 25 and 80 years old with non-small cell lung cancer. The bases are TGCGCCAGCAGCCAAGGAGGGAGCGCGTATAGCAATCAGCCCCAGCATTTT. Its product reads: CASSQGGSAYSNQPQHF.